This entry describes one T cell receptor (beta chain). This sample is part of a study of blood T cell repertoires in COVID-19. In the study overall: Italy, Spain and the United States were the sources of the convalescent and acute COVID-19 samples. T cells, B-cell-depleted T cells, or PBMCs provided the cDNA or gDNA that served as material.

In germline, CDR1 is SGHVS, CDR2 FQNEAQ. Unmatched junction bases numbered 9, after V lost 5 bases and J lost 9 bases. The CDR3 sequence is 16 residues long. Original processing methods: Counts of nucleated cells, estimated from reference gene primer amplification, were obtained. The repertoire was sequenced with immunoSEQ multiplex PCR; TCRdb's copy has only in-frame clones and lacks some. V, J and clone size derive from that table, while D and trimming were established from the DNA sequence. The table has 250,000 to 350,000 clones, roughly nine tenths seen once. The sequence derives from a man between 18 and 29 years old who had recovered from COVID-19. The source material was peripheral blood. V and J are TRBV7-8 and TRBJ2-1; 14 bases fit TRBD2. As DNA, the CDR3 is TGTGCCAGCAGCAGCCTGACTAGCGGGGGGGCCGGTGAGCAGTTCTTC. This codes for CASSSLTSGGAGEQFF.